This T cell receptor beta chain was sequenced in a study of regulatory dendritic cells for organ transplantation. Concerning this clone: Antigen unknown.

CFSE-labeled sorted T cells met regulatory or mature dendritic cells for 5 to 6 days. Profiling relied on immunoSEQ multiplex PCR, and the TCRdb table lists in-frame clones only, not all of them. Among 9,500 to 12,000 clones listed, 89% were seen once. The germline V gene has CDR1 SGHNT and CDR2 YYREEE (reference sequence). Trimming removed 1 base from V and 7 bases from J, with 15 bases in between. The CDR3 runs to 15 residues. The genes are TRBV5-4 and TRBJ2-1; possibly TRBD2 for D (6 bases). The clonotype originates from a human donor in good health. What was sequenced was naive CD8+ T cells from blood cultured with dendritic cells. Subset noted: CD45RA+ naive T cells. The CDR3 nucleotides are TGTGCCAGCAGCTTGTGGCGGGGCCCCGGGAATGAGCAGTTCTTC. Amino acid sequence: CASSLWRGPGNEQFF.